This is a list of T cell receptor beta chains from one sample in a study of shared clonotypes between healthy human individuals. Generated by immunoSEQ multiplex PCR, the TCRdb table keeps only in-frame clones and is missing some. The data hold 2,100,000 or so clones, with 90% to 97% observed a single time. The sequenced material came from naive CD4+ T cells sorted from blood. These receptors all stem from a man aged 18 to 30 in good health. Each CDR3 is given with its conserved first and last residue. D genes are given only for firm matches. Size values are once, few and many counts, or a class for expanded clones, and some rows have none.

v_call: TRBV7-9; d_call: TRBD1; clone_size: few; j_call: TRBJ1-6; cdr3_aa: CASSSGQGANSPLHF; cdr3_nt: TGTGCCAGCAGCTCCGGACAGGGGGCGAATTCACCCCTCCACTTT
v_call: TRBV19; d_call: TRBD2; clone_size: -; j_call: TRBJ2-7; cdr3_aa: CASRGSGRYEQYF; cdr3_nt: TGTGCCAGTAGAGGTAGCGGGAGGTACGAGCAGTACTTC
v_call: TRBV27; d_call: TRBD1; clone_size: once; j_call: TRBJ2-3; cdr3_aa: CASSLRESGTGTQYF; cdr3_nt: TGTGCCAGCAGTTTACGGGAAAGCGGGACAGGGACGCAGTATTTT
v_call: TRBV29-1; d_call: -; clone_size: -; j_call: TRBJ1-5; cdr3_aa: CSVVGAIGQPQHF; cdr3_nt: TGCAGCGTTGTCGGTGCGATTGGTCAGCCCCAGCATTTT
v_call: TRBV7-2; d_call: -; clone_size: -; j_call: TRBJ2-5; cdr3_aa: CASSPHRTTNQYF; cdr3_nt: TGTGCCAGCAGCCCGCACAGGACAACCAACCAGTACTTC
v_call: TRBV5-1; d_call: -; clone_size: -; j_call: TRBJ1-1; cdr3_aa: CASSMLAGNTEAFF; cdr3_nt: TGCGCCAGCAGCATGTTGGCAGGGAACACTGAAGCTTTCTTT
v_call: TRBV9; d_call: -; clone_size: few; j_call: TRBJ1-6; cdr3_aa: CASSGPGLDDSPLHF; cdr3_nt: TGTGCCAGCAGCGGTCCCGGGTTGGACGATTCACCCCTCCACTTT
v_call: TRBV29-1; d_call: TRBD1; clone_size: -; j_call: TRBJ2-1; cdr3_aa: CSVVWTGAYNEQFF; cdr3_nt: TGCAGCGTAGTCTGGACAGGGGCTTACAATGAGCAGTTCTTC
v_call: TRBV14; d_call: -; clone_size: -; j_call: TRBJ2-5; cdr3_aa: CASSVRQVRETQYF; cdr3_nt: TGTGCCAGCAGCGTACGACAGGTCAGAGAGACCCAGTACTTC
v_call: TRBV10-1; d_call: -; clone_size: -; j_call: TRBJ2-7; cdr3_aa: CASGMGDNYEQYF; cdr3_nt: TGCGCCAGCGGGATGGGGGACAACTACGAGCAGTACTTC
v_call: TRBV7-9; d_call: -; clone_size: once; j_call: TRBJ2-1; cdr3_aa: CASSFGWGDEQFF; cdr3_nt: TGTGCCAGCAGCTTCGGGTGGGGGGATGAGCAGTTCTTC
v_call: TRBV6-1; d_call: TRBD1; clone_size: -; j_call: TRBJ1-6; cdr3_aa: CASSGGTGSNSPLHF; cdr3_nt: TGTGCCAGCAGTGGGGGGACAGGGAGCAATTCACCCCTCCACTTT
v_call: TRBV11-2; d_call: TRBD1; clone_size: -; j_call: TRBJ1-2; cdr3_aa: CASRGGQGADGYTF; cdr3_nt: TGTGCCAGCAGGGGGGGACAGGGCGCGGATGGCTACACCTTC
v_call: TRBV6-1; d_call: TRBD1; clone_size: -; j_call: TRBJ1-2; cdr3_aa: CASMGQGLSNYGYTF; cdr3_nt: TGTGCCAGCATGGGACAGGGGCTTTCTAACTATGGCTACACCTTC
v_call: TRBV6-5; d_call: -; clone_size: -; j_call: TRBJ2-3; cdr3_aa: CASSYGVGTDTQYF; cdr3_nt: TGTGCCAGCAGTTACGGCGTGGGCACAGATACGCAGTATTTT
v_call: TRBV2; d_call: -; clone_size: -; j_call: TRBJ1-5; cdr3_aa: CASSDVSPEQTQHF; cdr3_nt: TGTGCCAGCAGTGACGTTAGTCCCGAACAGACCCAGCATTTT
v_call: TRBV27; d_call: -; clone_size: -; j_call: TRBJ1-1; cdr3_aa: CASSHRATNTEAFF; cdr3_nt: TGTGCCAGCAGTCACAGGGCGACGAACACTGAAGCTTTCTTT
v_call: TRBV15; d_call: TRBD2; clone_size: -; j_call: TRBJ2-7; cdr3_aa: CATSISGGNYEQYF; cdr3_nt: TGTGCCACCAGCATCAGCGGGGGGAACTACGAGCAGTACTTC
v_call: TRBV28; d_call: -; clone_size: -; j_call: TRBJ1-4; cdr3_aa: CASSLFLTGGGNEKLFF; cdr3_nt: TGTGCCAGCAGTTTATTTCTGACAGGAGGTGGTAATGAAAAACTGTTTTTT
v_call: TRBV19; d_call: -; clone_size: -; j_call: TRBJ2-7; cdr3_aa: CASRGPNNHEQYF; cdr3_nt: TGTGCCAGCCGGGGCCCGAATAACCACGAGCAGTACTTC